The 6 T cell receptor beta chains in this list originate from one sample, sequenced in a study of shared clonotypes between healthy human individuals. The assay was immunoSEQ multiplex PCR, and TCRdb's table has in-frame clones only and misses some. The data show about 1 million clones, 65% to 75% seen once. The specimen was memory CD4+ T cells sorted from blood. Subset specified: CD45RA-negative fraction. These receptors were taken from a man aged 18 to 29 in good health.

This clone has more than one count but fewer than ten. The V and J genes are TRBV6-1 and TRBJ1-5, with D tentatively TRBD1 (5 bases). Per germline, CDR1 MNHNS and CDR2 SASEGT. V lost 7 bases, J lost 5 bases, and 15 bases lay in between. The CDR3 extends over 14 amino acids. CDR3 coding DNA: TGTGCCAGCAACCCCAGGGAAGAACATCAGCCCCAGCATTTT. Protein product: CASNPREEHQPQHF.

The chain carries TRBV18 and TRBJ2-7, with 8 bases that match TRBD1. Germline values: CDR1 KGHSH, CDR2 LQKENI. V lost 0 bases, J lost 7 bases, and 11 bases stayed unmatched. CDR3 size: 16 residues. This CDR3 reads CASSPPGGTGGSEQYF. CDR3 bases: TGTGCCAGCTCACCACCGGGCGGGACAGGAGGATCAGAGCAGTACTTC.

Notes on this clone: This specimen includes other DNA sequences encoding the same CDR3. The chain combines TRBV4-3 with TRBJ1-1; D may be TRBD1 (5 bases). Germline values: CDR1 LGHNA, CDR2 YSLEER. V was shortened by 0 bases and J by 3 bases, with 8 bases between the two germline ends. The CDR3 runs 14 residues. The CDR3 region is CASSQERGYTEAFF. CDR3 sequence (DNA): TGCGCCAGCAGCCAAGAAAGGGGATACACTGAAGCTTTCTTT.

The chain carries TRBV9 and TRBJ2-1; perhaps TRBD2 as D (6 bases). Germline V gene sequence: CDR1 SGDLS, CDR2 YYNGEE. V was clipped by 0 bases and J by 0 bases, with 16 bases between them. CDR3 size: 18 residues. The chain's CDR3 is CASSVGGVGGGSYNEQFF. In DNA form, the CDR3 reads TGTGCCAGCAGCGTAGGAGGGGTCGGGGGAGGCTCCTACAATGAGCAGTTCTTC.

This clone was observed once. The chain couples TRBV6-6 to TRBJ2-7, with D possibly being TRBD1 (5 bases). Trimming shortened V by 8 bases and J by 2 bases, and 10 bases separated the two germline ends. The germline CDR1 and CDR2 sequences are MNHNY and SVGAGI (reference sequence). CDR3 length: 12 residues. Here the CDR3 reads CASGAATYEQYF. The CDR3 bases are TGTGCCAGCGGGGCGGCAACCTACGAGCAGTACTTC.

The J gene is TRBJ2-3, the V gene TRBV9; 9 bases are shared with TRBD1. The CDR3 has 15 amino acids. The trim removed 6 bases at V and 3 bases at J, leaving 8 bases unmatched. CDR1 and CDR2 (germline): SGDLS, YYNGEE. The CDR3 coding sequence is TGTGCCAGCAATCTGGGGGACAGGGTAACAGATACGCAGTATTTT. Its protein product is CASNLGDRVTDTQYF.